The rows below give T cell receptor beta chains drawn from one sample of a study of a mutant IDH1 vaccine in newly diagnosed glioma. Their recognized antigens are unknown. Clones were sequenced by immunoSEQ multiplex PCR, and TCRdb holds only the in-frame ones, with some missing. The table has tens of thousands of clones, around nine tenths seen once. The sample consisted of PBMCs, taken from a glioma patient whose treatment included an IDH1 peptide vaccine. All receptors derive from a woman aged 45-65 years with glioma. Each CDR3 is given with its conserved first and last residue. A D gene is named only where the DNA matches it firmly. Expanded clones get a size class; other rows say once, few or many, or leave the size out.

D gene,clone size,V gene,J gene,CDR3 DNA,CDR3 protein
.,.,TRBV27,TRBJ1-6,TGTGCCAGCAGTTTATTTTCCGGCAGCCATAATTCACCCCTCCACTTT,CASSLFSGSHNSPLHF
.,.,TRBV29-1,TRBJ1-2,TGCAGCGTTGAGGAGCCACGTAGCAGTGGCTACACCTTC,CSVEEPRSSGYTF
.,.,TRBV29-1,TRBJ2-5,TGCAGCGTTGGAACCATGGAAGAGACCCAGTACTTC,CSVGTMEETQYF
TRBD2,.,TRBV7-2,TRBJ2-7,TGTGCCAGCAGCTTGGGGGCGGGAGGGCCCTACGAGCAGTACTTC,CASSLGAGGPYEQYF
TRBD1,.,TRBV6-5,TRBJ1-2,TGTGCCAGCAAGCGACAGGGGGCTGGGTATGGCTACACCTTC,CASKRQGAGYGYTF
TRBD1,.,TRBV5-6,TRBJ2-2,TGTGCCAGCAGCACTGGACAGGGGGCTGTCACCGGGGAGCTGTTTTTT,CASSTGQGAVTGELFF
.,.,TRBV28,TRBJ2-5,TGTGCCAGCAGCATGGTAGGAGAGGAGACCCAGTACTTC,CASSMVGEETQYF
TRBD1,.,TRBV10-3,TRBJ1-6,TGTGCCATCAGTGACCCTCGGGACAGGGGAGAATCACCCCTCCACTTT,CAISDPRDRGESPLHF
.,.,TRBV30,TRBJ1-1,TGTGCCTGGAGTCAGGGCGGCACTGAAGCTTTCTTT,CAWSQGGTEAFF
TRBD2,.,TRBV29-1,TRBJ2-7,TGCAGCGTTGACGGGACTAGCGGGGGAACCTACGAGCAGTACTTC,CSVDGTSGGTYEQYF
.,few,TRBV5-1,TRBJ2-3,TGCGCCAGCAGCTTGGGGGGTCGGGGTACCACAGATACGCAGTATTTT,CASSLGGRGTTDTQYF
.,.,TRBV20-1,TRBJ2-7,TGCAGTGCCTCCCGCCCCAACGAGCAGTACTTC,CSASRPNEQYF
.,.,TRBV4-1,TRBJ1-2,TGCGCCAGCAGCCAAGAAGGGGGTGGCTACACCTTC,CASSQEGGGYTF
TRBD1,few,TRBV9,TRBJ1-5,TGTGCCAGCAGCGTATTGACAGGGTCCCAGCCCCAGCATTTT,CASSVLTGSQPQHF
.,.,TRBV6-6,TRBJ2-1,TGTGCCAGCAGTCCAAGCGGAATGACCTACAATGAGCAGTTCTTC,CASSPSGMTYNEQFF